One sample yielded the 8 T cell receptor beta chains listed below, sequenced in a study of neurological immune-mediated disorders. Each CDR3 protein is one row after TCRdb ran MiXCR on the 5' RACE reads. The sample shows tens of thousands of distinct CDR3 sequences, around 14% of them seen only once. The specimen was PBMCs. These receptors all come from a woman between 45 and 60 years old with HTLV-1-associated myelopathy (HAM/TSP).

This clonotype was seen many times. The CDR3 bases are TGTGCCAGCAGCCAAGTTGGGCGGTCGACAGGGGGCAGCCAGCCCCAGCATTTT. It yields the protein CASSQVGRSTGGSQPQHF. This chain links TRBV4-2 with TRBJ1-5, with TRBD1 identical over 10 bases. Trimming cost V 1 base and J 7 bases; bases outside gene matches: 13. Germline CDR1 reads LGHNA; CDR2 reads YNFKEQ. The CDR3 is made up of 18 amino acids.

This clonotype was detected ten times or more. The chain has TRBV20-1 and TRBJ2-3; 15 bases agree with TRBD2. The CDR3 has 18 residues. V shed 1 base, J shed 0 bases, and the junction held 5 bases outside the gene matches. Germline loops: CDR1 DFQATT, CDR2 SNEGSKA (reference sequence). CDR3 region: CSARGGLAGGLSTDTQYF. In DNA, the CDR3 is TGCAGTGCTAGAGGGGGACTAGCGGGGGGACTTAGCACAGATACGCAGTATTTT.

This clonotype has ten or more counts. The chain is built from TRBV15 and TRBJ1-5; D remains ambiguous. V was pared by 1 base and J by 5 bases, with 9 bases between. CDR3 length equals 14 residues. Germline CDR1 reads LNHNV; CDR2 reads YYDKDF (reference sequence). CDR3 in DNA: TGTGCCACCAGCAGAGCCCGGGGTTATCAGCCCCAGCATTTT. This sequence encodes CATSRARGYQPQHF.

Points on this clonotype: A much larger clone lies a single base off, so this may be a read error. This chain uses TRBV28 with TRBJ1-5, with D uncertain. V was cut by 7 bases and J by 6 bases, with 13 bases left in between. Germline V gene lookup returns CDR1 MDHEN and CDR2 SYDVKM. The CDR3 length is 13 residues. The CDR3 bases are TGTGCCAGCACCCGAGGGAGGACTCAGCCCCAGCATTTT. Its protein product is CASTRGRTQPQHF.

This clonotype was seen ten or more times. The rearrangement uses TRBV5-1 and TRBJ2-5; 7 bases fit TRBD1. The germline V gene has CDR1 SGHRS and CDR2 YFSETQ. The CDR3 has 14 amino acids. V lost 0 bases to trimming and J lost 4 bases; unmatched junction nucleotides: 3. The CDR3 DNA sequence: TGCGCCAGCAGCTTGGAAGGGACAGTAGAGACCCAGTACTTC. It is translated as CASSLEGTVETQYF.

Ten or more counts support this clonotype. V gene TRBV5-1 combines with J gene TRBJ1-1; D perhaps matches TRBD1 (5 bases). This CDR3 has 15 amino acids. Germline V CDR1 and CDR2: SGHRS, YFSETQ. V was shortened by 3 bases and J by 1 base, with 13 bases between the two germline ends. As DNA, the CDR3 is TGCGCCAGCAGCTGGAAGAACACAGGGAACACTGAAGCTTTCTTT. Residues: CASSWKNTGNTEAFF.

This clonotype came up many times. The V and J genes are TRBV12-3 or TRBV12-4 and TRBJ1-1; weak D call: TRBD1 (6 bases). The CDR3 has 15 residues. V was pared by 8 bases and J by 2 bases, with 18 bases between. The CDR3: CASLRGAPLNTEAFF. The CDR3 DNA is TGTGCCAGCTTACGGGGGGCACCTTTAAACACTGAAGCTTTCTTT.

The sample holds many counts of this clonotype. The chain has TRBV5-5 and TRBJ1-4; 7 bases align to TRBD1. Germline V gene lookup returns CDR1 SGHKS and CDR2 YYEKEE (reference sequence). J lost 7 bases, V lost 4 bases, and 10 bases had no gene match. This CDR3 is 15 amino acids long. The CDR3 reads CASSRTQGGGEKLFF. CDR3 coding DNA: TGTGCCAGCAGCAGGACCCAGGGGGGAGGTGAAAAACTGTTTTTT.